This is a list of T cell receptor beta chains from one sample in a study of siplizumab effects on memory and regulatory T cells. TCRdb keeps only in-frame clones here, not all; method: immunoSEQ multiplex PCR. Of some 100,000 clones detected, about 91% appear once; the ten largest clones hold 0.13% to 0.15%. Source material: CD4+ T cells sorted from blood. The receptors stem from a human donor in good health. Each CDR3 is given with its conserved first and last residue. The D gene is left open where the match is weak. Expanded clones get a size class; other rows say once, few or many, or leave the size out.

D: NA; V: TRBV7-9; size: few; J: TRBJ2-2; DNA: TGTGCCAGCAGCTTAATGTCATTCTCCGGGGAGCTGTTTTTT; CDR3: CASSLMSFSGELFF
D: TRBD2; V: TRBV7-6; size: NA; J: TRBJ2-2; DNA: TGTGCCAGCAGCTTAGGACTAGCCACCGGGGAGCTGTTTTTT; CDR3: CASSLGLATGELFF
D: NA; V: TRBV27; size: NA; J: TRBJ1-5; DNA: TGTGCCAGCAGCCCATACTCCGTGGGGAGCAATCAGCCCCAGCATTTT; CDR3: CASSPYSVGSNQPQHF
D: NA; V: TRBV2; size: NA; J: TRBJ2-7; DNA: TGTGCCAGCAGTGAACAGGGATCCTACGAGCAGTACTTC; CDR3: CASSEQGSYEQYF
D: NA; V: TRBV5-1; size: NA; J: TRBJ1-2; DNA: TGCGCCAGTTCCCAGGGGCACGTGACCTATGGCTACACCTTC; CDR3: CASSQGHVTYGYTF
D: NA; V: TRBV13; size: once; J: TRBJ1-1; DNA: TGTGCCAGCAGGACTAAAAAGTCTGGATCGTGGACTGAAGCTTTCTTT; CDR3: CASRTKKSGSWTEAFF
D: NA; V: TRBV10-1; size: NA; J: TRBJ2-2; DNA: TGCGCCAGCAGTGACAGGGCGGGCGGGGAGCTGTTTTTT; CDR3: CASSDRAGGELFF
D: NA; V: TRBV10-1; size: NA; J: TRBJ2-1; DNA: TGCGCCAGCAGTGTATCCAGCGGGGACACCCATGAGCAGTTCTTC; CDR3: CASSVSSGDTHEQFF
D: NA; V: TRBV18; size: NA; J: TRBJ1-4; DNA: TGTGCCAGCTCACCACCGGGGGGTACTAATGAAAAACTGTTTTTT; CDR3: CASSPPGGTNEKLFF
D: NA; V: TRBV7-3; size: NA; J: TRBJ2-3; DNA: TGTGCCAGCAGCCTCCGGGACACAGATACGCAGTATTTT; CDR3: CASSLRDTDTQYF
D: TRBD2; V: TRBV11-2; size: NA; J: TRBJ2-3; DNA: TGTGCCAGCAGCCCACTTAGCGGGGGAAGCACAGATACGCAGTATTTT; CDR3: CASSPLSGGSTDTQYF
D: NA; V: TRBV7-3; size: NA; J: TRBJ2-3; DNA: TGTGCCAGCAGCCTGGGACTCATCACAGATACGCAGTATTTT; CDR3: CASSLGLITDTQYF
D: NA; V: TRBV6-1; size: NA; J: TRBJ2-7; DNA: TGTGCCAGCAGTTGGGGTAAAGAGCAGTACTTC; CDR3: CASSWGKEQYF
D: NA; V: TRBV7-3; size: NA; J: TRBJ2-1; DNA: TGTGCCAGCAGCGCTACTAGATATGAGCAGTTCTTC; CDR3: CASSATRYEQFF
D: TRBD2; V: TRBV7-2; size: NA; J: TRBJ2-5; DNA: TGTGCCAGCAGCTTAGGGACTAGCGGGGGCCAACGGGAGACCCAGTACTTC; CDR3: CASSLGTSGGQRETQYF
D: NA; V: TRBV6-5; size: once; J: TRBJ1-1; DNA: TGTGCCAGCAATCAGGGGCGCCCCAGTACCACTGAAGCTTTCTTT; CDR3: CASNQGRPSTTEAFF
D: TRBD1; V: TRBV4-2; size: NA; J: TRBJ1-2; DNA: TGTGCCAGCAGCCTGGACAGGGGATATGGCTACACCTTC; CDR3: CASSLDRGYGYTF
D: NA; V: TRBV4-1; size: NA; J: TRBJ1-6; DNA: TGCGCCAGCAGCCCGTTCGAACCCGACAGGTCCCTCACCCTCCACTTT; CDR3: CASSPFEPDRSLTLHF
D: TRBD1; V: TRBV5-4; size: NA; J: TRBJ1-3; DNA: TGTGCCAGCAGCGGGATGCAGGGGGGCTCTGGAAACACCATATATTTT; CDR3: CASSGMQGGSGNTIYF
D: TRBD1; V: TRBV19; size: NA; J: TRBJ2-7; DNA: TGTGCCAGTAGTATAAGGCCGGGACAGGGGTCCTACGAGCAGTACTTC; CDR3: CASSIRPGQGSYEQYF
D: NA; V: TRBV12-2; size: NA; J: TRBJ1-5; DNA: TGTGCAAGTCGTCGAAGGAAGGGAGATCAGCCCCAGCATTTT; CDR3: CASRRRKGDQPQHF
D: TRBD1; V: TRBV13; size: NA; J: TRBJ1-2; DNA: TGTGCCAGCAGCTTAGTTAGACAGGGTGGCTACACCTTC; CDR3: CASSLVRQGGYTF
D: TRBD1; V: TRBV7-9; size: few; J: TRBJ1-1; DNA: TGTGCCAGCAGCTCGGGACAGACGGGATTT; CDR3: CASSSGQTGF
D: TRBD1; V: TRBV9; size: NA; J: TRBJ1-6; DNA: TGTGCCAGCAGCGGGGGACAGTCATATAATTCACCCCTCCACTTT; CDR3: CASSGGQSYNSPLHF
D: NA; V: TRBV5-1; size: NA; J: TRBJ1-3; DNA: TGCGCCAGCAGCTTGACCAGGAGAGGAAACACCATATATTTT; CDR3: CASSLTRRGNTIYF
D: NA; V: TRBV12-2; size: NA; J: TRBJ2-4; DNA: TGTGCAAGTCGCCCAAGGGGATGGTCGGGAACGCAGTCTTACATTCAGTACTTC; CDR3: CASRPRGWSGTQSYIQYF
D: NA; V: TRBV5-1; size: NA; J: TRBJ1-2; DNA: TGCGCCAGCAGCTTGACAGCTTATAACTATGGCTACACCTTC; CDR3: CASSLTAYNYGYTF
D: NA; V: TRBV18; size: NA; J: TRBJ1-1; DNA: TGTGCCAGCTCAACTTCTCTGACAACGGGGCAGAACACTGAAGCTTTCTTT; CDR3: CASSTSLTTGQNTEAFF
D: TRBD1; V: TRBV6-1; size: NA; J: TRBJ1-1; DNA: TGTGCCAGCAGCGGGACAGCGAACACTGAAGCTTTCTTT; CDR3: CASSGTANTEAFF
D: NA; V: TRBV5-6; size: NA; J: TRBJ2-4; DNA: TGTGCCAGCAGCTTGGCCGTTCAGGGGTTTGCCAAAAACATTCAGTACTTC; CDR3: CASSLAVQGFAKNIQYF
D: NA; V: TRBV28; size: NA; J: TRBJ1-2; DNA: TGTGCCAGCACCCTAACAAAATCTAACTATGGCTACACCTTC; CDR3: CASTLTKSNYGYTF
D: NA; V: TRBV12-5; size: NA; J: TRBJ2-7; DNA: TGTGCTAGTGGGTTCTCCTACGAGCAGTACTTC; CDR3: CASGFSYEQYF
D: TRBD2; V: TRBV11-2; size: NA; J: TRBJ2-7; DNA: TGTGCCAGCAGCTCCCCGGAAGCGGGGGTCTACGAGCAGTACTTC; CDR3: CASSSPEAGVYEQYF
D: NA; V: TRBV11-2; size: few; J: TRBJ2-7; DNA: TGTGCCAGCAGCTTATCAAGGCTCGAGCAGTACTTC; CDR3: CASSLSRLEQYF